The 8 T cell receptor beta chains reported below all come from one sample, sequenced in a study of T cell responses to AZD1222 COVID-19 vaccine. The repertoire was sequenced with immunoSEQ multiplex PCR; TCRdb's copy has only in-frame clones and lacks some. The sample lists about 140,000 clones; roughly 91% were seen once. Source: peripheral blood, taken 28 days after the second AZD1222 dose. These receptors originate from an adult who received the AZD1222 COVID-19 vaccine.

V usage is TRBV3-1 (or the pseudogene TRBV3-2) and J usage is TRBJ2-1, with 12 bases lining up with TRBD1. Germline V lookup: CDR1 LGHDT, CDR2 YNNKEL (reference sequence). This CDR3 region has 16 residues. Unmatched junction bases numbered 6, after V lost 0 bases and J lost 9 bases. CDR3 in DNA: TGTGCCAGCAGCCAAGATCTAGGGACAGGGGGCACTGAGCAGTTCTTC. This sequence encodes CASSQDLGTGGTEQFF.

V gene TRBV5-1 combines with J gene TRBJ1-1, with 7 bases matching TRBD1. The CDR3 spans 13 residues. V trimming: 4 bases; J trimming: 8 bases; junction bases outside the gene matches: 8. The germline CDR1 and CDR2 sequences are SGHRS and YFSETQ. This chain's CDR3 is CASSRYPGQEAFF. CDR3 DNA: TGCGCCAGCAGCAGATATCCGGGACAGGAAGCTTTCTTT.

This chain links TRBV4-3 with TRBJ1-1; D gene unclear. Between the trimmed V and J ends, which lost 1 base and 4 bases, there was a span of 10 bases. This CDR3 has 14 amino acids. Germline loops: CDR1 LGHNA, CDR2 YSLEER. The CDR3 here is CASSQAPGSTEAFF. CDR3 coding DNA: TGCGCCAGCAGCCAAGCCCCGGGGAGCACTGAAGCTTTCTTT.

The chain couples TRBV11-2 to TRBJ1-5; no reliable D call. The CDR3 totals 13 residues. V lost 5 bases, J lost 1 base, and 6 bases lay in between. In germline, CDR1 is SGHAT, CDR2 FQNNGV. CDR3 sequence (DNA): TGTGCCAGCAGCCCCGGCAGCAATCAGCCCCAGCATTTT. Translation gives CASSPGSNQPQHF.

The genes are TRBV4-3 and TRBJ1-1; D is undetermined. This CDR3 is built from 15 residues. V lost 1 base and J 5 bases, leaving 14 bases between the germline ends. Germline V gives CDR1 LGHNA, CDR2 YSLEER. The CDR3, as DNA: TGCGCCAGCAGCCAAGTACGGGGTGTGGAGACTGAAGCTTTCTTT. It specifies CASSQVRGVETEAFF.

This clone was counted once. This chain links TRBV12-3 or TRBV12-4 with TRBJ1-2, with a weak D call TRBD1 (5 bases). The CDR3 has 13 amino acids. The germline V and J ends were trimmed by 7 bases and 4 bases, with 13 bases remaining between them. The CDR3 sequence is CASTRSRVYGYTF. The CDR3 DNA reads as TGTGCCAGCACCCGGAGCAGGGTCTATGGCTACACCTTC.

Regarding this clone: Other DNA variants within this sample encode the same CDR3. The chain carries TRBV19 and TRBJ2-1; D remains ambiguous. The CDR3 has 17 residues. V lost 3 bases and J lost 0, with 15 bases in between. Per germline, CDR1 LNHDA and CDR2 SQIVND (reference sequence). The CDR3 nucleotides are TGTGCCAGTAGTATCAGCCCTCTGATGAGCTCCTACAATGAGCAGTTCTTC. Translating gives CASSISPLMSSYNEQFF.

This clone was found once. The chain employs TRBV6-5 and TRBJ1-2, with D perhaps matching TRBD1 (5 bases). Between the trimmed V and J ends, which lost 0 bases and 7 bases, there was a span of 9 bases. The CDR3 runs 13 residues. The germline CDR1 and CDR2 sequences are MNHEY and SVGAGI. CDR3 coding DNA: TGTGCCAGCAGTTACTCGAGGGGCGGTGGCTACACCTTC. Protein sequence: CASSYSRGGGYTF.